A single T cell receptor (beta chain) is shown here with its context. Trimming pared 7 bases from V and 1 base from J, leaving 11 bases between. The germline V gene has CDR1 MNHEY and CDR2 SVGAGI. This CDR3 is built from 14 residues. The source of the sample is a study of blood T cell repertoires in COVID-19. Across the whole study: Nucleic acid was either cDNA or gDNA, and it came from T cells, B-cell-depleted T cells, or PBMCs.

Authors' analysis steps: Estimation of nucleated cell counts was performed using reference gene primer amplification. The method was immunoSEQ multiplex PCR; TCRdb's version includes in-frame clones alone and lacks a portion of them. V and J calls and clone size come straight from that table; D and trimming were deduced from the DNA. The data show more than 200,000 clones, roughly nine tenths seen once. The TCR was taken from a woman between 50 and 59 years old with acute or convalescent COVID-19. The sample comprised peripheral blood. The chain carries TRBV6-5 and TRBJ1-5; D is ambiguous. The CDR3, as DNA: TGTGCCAGCAAGGAGGAACTCAGCAATCAGCCCCAGCATTTT. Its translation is CASKEELSNQPQHF.